This TCR beta chain was recovered during a study of identical twins. Study outcomes and limitations: Conclusions were based on cross-sectional statistical analysis, without following the same donors.

With regard to this clonotype: Its antigen is not known.

Germline V gene lookup returns CDR1 SGHTA and CDR2 FQGNSA. This CDR3 is built from 13 residues. The ends were cut back, 1 base at V and 9 bases at J, with 10 bases in the middle. With template switching, a universal primer site was added, and the cDNA carried unique molecular identifiers. TCRdb called the 5' RACE reads again in MiXCR, with one record for every CDR3 protein. This table holds 200,000 to 250,000 distinct CDR3 sequences, roughly 12% found once. The same data also contributed to another study, on yellow fever vaccine responses in identical twins. From that paper: Twins' vaccine T cell responses reportedly seemed partly convergent and partly personalized.

This clonotype was obtained from a woman between 18 and 30 years old in good health. The sample taken for sequencing was memory (CD45RO+) T cells sorted from blood. V gene TRBV7-2 combines with J gene TRBJ2-1; D is undetermined. The CDR3 DNA sequence: TGTGCCAGCAGCTTAGGACTCCCGAGTGAGCAGTTCTTC. As protein: CASSLGLPSEQFF.